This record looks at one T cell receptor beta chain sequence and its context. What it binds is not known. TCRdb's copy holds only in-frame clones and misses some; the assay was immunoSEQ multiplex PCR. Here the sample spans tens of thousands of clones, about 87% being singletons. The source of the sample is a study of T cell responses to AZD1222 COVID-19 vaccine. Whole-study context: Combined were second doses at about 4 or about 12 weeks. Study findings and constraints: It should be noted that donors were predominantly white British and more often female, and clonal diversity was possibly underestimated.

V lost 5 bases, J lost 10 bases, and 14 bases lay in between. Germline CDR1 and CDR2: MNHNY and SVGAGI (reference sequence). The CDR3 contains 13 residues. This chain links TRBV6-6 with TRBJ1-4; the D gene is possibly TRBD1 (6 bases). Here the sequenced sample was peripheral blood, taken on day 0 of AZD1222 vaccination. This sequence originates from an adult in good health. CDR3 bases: TGTGCCAGCAGTACCTTAGGGGGGGGAAAACTGTTTTTT. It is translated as CASSTLGGGKLFF.